The 15 T cell receptor beta chains given below trace back to one sample, sequenced in a study of cytomegalovirus exposure and HLA in healthy donors. A multiplex PCR was run with 60 Vbeta primers and 13 Jbeta primers. Assay used: immunoSEQ multiplex PCR; TCRdb lists only in-frame clones, some missing. Of 130,000 to 150,000 clones listed, approximately 80% are singletons. Material: PBMCs. All receptors derive from a male donor in good health and CMV-seronegative.

This clone was detected a few times. The chain is built from TRBV5-1 and TRBJ1-2; 7 bases agree with TRBD1. The CDR3 spans 15 residues. Losses at the gene ends were 5 bases for V and 1 base for J; bases not matched to a gene: 8. Germline CDR1 is SGHRS and CDR2 is YFSETQ. As DNA, the CDR3 is TGCGCCAGCAGGTCAGGGGGTATCATTAACTATGGCTACACCTTC. Translating gives CASRSGGIINYGYTF.

The chain is built from TRBV5-8 and TRBJ1-3, with no clear D. V was clipped by 6 bases and J by 0 bases, with 13 bases between them. Per germline, CDR1 SGHTS and CDR2 YDEGEE. CDR3 length equals 15 residues. In nucleotides, the CDR3 is TGTGCCAGCAAAAATGTTCGGGGCTCTGGAAACACCATATATTTT. It translates to CASKNVRGSGNTIYF.

The V gene is TRBV4-1, the J gene TRBJ2-7, with a weak D call TRBD1 (5 bases). Germline-derived CDR1 and CDR2 are MGHRA and YSYEKL. V was trimmed by 4 bases and J by 2 bases, leaving 15 bases between them. This CDR3 is built from 15 residues. CDR3 bases: TGCGCCAGCAGCCCCCAGGGTCTTTTGACCTACGAGCAGTACTTC. Protein product: CASSPQGLLTYEQYF.

V usage is TRBV6-6 and J usage is TRBJ1-3, with 7 bases fitting TRBD1. The CDR3 has 14 amino acids. With 4 bases clipped from V and 5 bases from J, the junction kept 5 bases outside the gene matches. Germline CDR1 is MNHNY and CDR2 is SVGAGI (reference sequence). The CDR3 sequence is CASSSGTVRNTIYF. The CDR3 DNA reads TGTGCCAGCAGTTCCGGGACAGTAAGAAACACCATATATTTT.

The chain is built from TRBV18 and TRBJ1-5; 7 nucleotides match TRBD1. The V segment lost 3 bases and the J segment 5 bases; nucleotides outside the gene matches: 1. CDR1 is KGHSH and CDR2 is LQKENI in the germline V gene. CDR3 length equals 13 residues. The CDR3 nucleotides are TGTGCCAGCTCACCGGGGACAGATCAGCCCCAGCATTTT. Amino acids: CASSPGTDQPQHF.

V is TRBV9 and J is TRBJ1-1, with 9 positions matching TRBD1. Per the germline V gene, CDR1 is SGDLS and CDR2 is YYNGEE. Losses at the gene ends were 3 bases for V and 3 bases for J; bases not matched to a gene: 12. The length of the CDR3 is 17 residues. The CDR3 loop reads CASSERPGQGLYTEAFF. CDR3 nucleotides: TGTGCCAGCAGCGAACGGCCGGGACAGGGCCTATACACTGAAGCTTTCTTT.

The genes are TRBV5-4 and TRBJ1-4, with unresolved D. CDR1 is SGHNT and CDR2 is YYREEE in the germline V gene (reference sequence). The CDR3 has 15 residues. The V gene lost 4 bases and the J gene lost 0 bases, with 10 bases spanning the gap. The CDR3 region has the DNA TGTGCCAGCAGCAGCGCGAGTGCAACTAATGAAAAACTGTTTTTT. Its protein product is CASSSASATNEKLFF. The variable domain in full, completed from reference TRBV5-4 and TRBJ1-4, reads ETGVTQSPTHLIKTRGQQVTLRCSSQSGHNTVSWYQQALGQGPQFIFQYYREEENGRGNFPPRFSGLQFPNYSSELNVNALELDDSALYLCASSSASATNEKLFFGSGTQLSVL.

The rearrangement links TRBV6-1 to TRBJ2-3, with TRBD1 matching 7 bases. Trimming removed 2 bases from V and 3 bases from J; junction bases left unmatched: 5. The germline V gene has CDR1 MNHNS and CDR2 SASEGT. The CDR3 loop spans 15 amino acids. Here the CDR3 DNA reads TGTGCCAGCAGTGAATTCGACAGGGAAACAGATACGCAGTATTTT. Translated, it gives CASSEFDRETDTQYF.

The V gene is TRBV6-1, the J gene TRBJ2-5; D perhaps matches TRBD1 (5 bases). Germline assignment: CDR1 MNHNS and CDR2 SASEGT. Trimming took 4 bases from V and 5 from J, leaving 17 bases between them. The CDR3 runs 15 residues. Here the CDR3 reads CASSVRGQDKETQYF. CDR3 coding DNA: TGTGCCAGCAGTGTCCGTGGGCAGGACAAGGAGACCCAGTACTTC.

The rearrangement links TRBV6-5 to TRBJ1-3, with 8 bases identical to TRBD1. The CDR3 covers 13 residues. V dropped 9 bases and J dropped 7; count of bases not matched to a gene: 8. Germline CDR1 is MNHEY and CDR2 is SVGAGI. CDR3 nucleotide sequence: TGTGCCAGTTCCAGGGGGCAAGGGAACACCATATATTTT. Translation: CASSRGQGNTIYF.

This clone is a singleton in its sample. CDR3 coding DNA: TGTGCCAGTAGTATGTCCCCAGGCAATCAGCCCCAGCATTTT. This encodes CASSMSPGNQPQHF. The chain carries TRBV19 and TRBJ1-5; D is unresolved. CDR1 and CDR2 from the germline V gene are LNHDA and SQIVND (reference sequence). Trimming took 3 bases from V and 2 from J, leaving 8 bases between them. CDR3 size: 14 residues.

This rearrangement joins TRBV6-6 to TRBJ2-5, with D possibly matching TRBD2 (5 bases). This CDR3 is built from 15 residues. Germline-derived CDR1 and CDR2 are MNHNY and SVGAGI (reference sequence). The V end lost 0 bases, the J end lost 11 bases, and 19 bases lay between the germline ends. In DNA, the CDR3 is TGTGCCAGCAGTTACTCAAGAACCCCCTTGAGGGAGCAGTACTTC. Its protein product is CASSYSRTPLREQYF.

The chain recombines TRBV5-1 with TRBJ2-1; 8 positions agree with TRBD1. Germline V gives CDR1 SGHRS, CDR2 YFSETQ. The junction had 6 bases not matched to a gene; V was cut back by 4 bases and J by 6 bases. This CDR3 contains 14 residues. CDR3 nucleotides: TGCGCCAGCAGCAAGGACAGGGCGACCAATGAGCAGTTCTTC. It is translated as CASSKDRATNEQFF.

The chain is built from TRBV6-5 and TRBJ2-7, with TRBD1 matching 10 bases. Germline CDR1 is MNHEY and CDR2 is SVGAGI. J gave up 3 bases and V 4 bases, and 9 bases lay outside the gene matches. This CDR3 region has 16 residues. The CDR3, as DNA: TGTGCCAGCAGTTTGACAGGGGGCCGGGGCGTCTACGAGCAGTACTTC. This codes for CASSLTGGRGVYEQYF.

V gene TRBV5-1 combines with J gene TRBJ2-3, with D possibly TRBD2 on 5 matching bases. The germline CDR1 and CDR2 sequences are SGHRS and YFSETQ. This CDR3 comprises 15 residues. Trimming removed 2 bases from V and 1 base from J, with 11 bases in between. The CDR3 nucleotides are TGCGCCAGCAGCTTTTCGGTCGGGGGCACAGATACGCAGTATTTT. It encodes CASSFSVGGTDTQYF.